This T cell receptor beta chain was sequenced for a study of OX40 agonist ivuxolimab in advanced cancers. This clone was seen once. Profiled with immunoSEQ multiplex PCR; TCRdb holds only in-frame clones, not every one. In the table there are 25,000 to 40,000 clones, 75% to 90% of which are singletons. CDR3 length: 14 amino acids. Germline lookup yields CDR1 KGHSH and CDR2 LQKENI. Deletions cut 3 bases from V and 2 bases from J, with 11 bases between. Sequencing used CD4+ or CD8+ T cells sorted from blood, obtained in a trial of the OX40 agonist ivuxolimab. The clonotype comes from an adult with an advanced solid tumor such as melanoma, head and neck, liver or kidney cancer. The V gene is TRBV18, the J gene TRBJ2-7; tentatively, D is TRBD2 (6 bases). The CDR3 reads CASSPGTGAYEQYF. The DNA of the CDR3 is TGTGCCAGCTCACCGGGGACGGGGGCCTACGAGCAGTACTTC.